What follows describes a single T cell receptor beta chain. TCRdb re-called the RT-PCR reads with MiXCR, one entry per CDR3 protein. This table holds hundreds of thousands of distinct CDR3 sequences, roughly 12% found once. The source of the sample is a study of response to subunit inactivated influenza vaccine. This same sample was also part of a study on T cells expressing NK-cell markers. From that study: UMIs were included in TCR beta cDNA generated by 5'RACE template switching.

The material sequenced was PBMCs from blood, taken on the day of vaccination. The TCR originated in a man aged 45-65 years who received an inactivated influenza vaccine.

CDR3 sequence (DNA): TGTGCCAGCACCGGGACTAGCGGGAGGGCCGGTGAGACCCAGTACTTC. Its protein product is CASTGTSGRAGETQYF. This sequence joins TRBV6-1 and TRBJ2-5, with 16 bases fitting TRBD2. From germline, CDR1 is MNHNS and CDR2 SASEGT. The CDR3 is made up of 16 amino acids. V lost 7 bases to trimming and J lost 5 bases; unmatched junction nucleotides: 7.